The 5 T cell receptor beta chains below come from one sample, sequenced in a study of T cell changes during pregnancy in multiple sclerosis. Assay: immunoSEQ multiplex PCR; the TCRdb copy retains only in-frame clones and omits some. Of roughly 40,000 clones listed, more than 85% are singletons. The sequences come from CD4+ T cells from peripheral blood mononuclear cells, collected after pregnancy. Receptor source: a female donor in good health, enrolled as a control in a pregnancy study.

The CDR3 coding sequence is TGTGCCAGCAGTAGCACCGGGACAGATCTCTACAATGAGCAGTTCTTC. Translated, it gives CASSSTGTDLYNEQFF. The chain joins TRBV28 to TRBJ2-1, with TRBD1 matching over 7 bases. V trimming: 5 bases; J trimming: 3 bases; junction bases outside the gene matches: 10. Germline lookup yields CDR1 MDHEN and CDR2 SYDVKM. There are 16 residues in the CDR3.

This chain uses TRBV6-4 with TRBJ1-3; 7 bases agree with TRBD1. Germline V gene data show CDR1 as MRHNA and CDR2 as SNTAGT. The CDR3 is made up of 16 amino acids. After removal of 7 bases from V and 10 bases from J, the junction contained 19 bases not matched to a gene. The CDR3 bases are TGTGCCAGCAAGTTCAGGGGGATCCTCAAGGTGGGGACCATATATTTT. Translating gives CASKFRGILKVGTIYF.

The sample holds one count of this clone. The rearrangement uses TRBV2 and TRBJ1-1; D not resolved. Germline V CDR1 and CDR2: SNHLY, FYNNEI. CDR3 size: 12 residues. The ends were cut back, 6 bases at V and 3 bases at J, with 8 bases in the middle. CDR3 bases: TGTGCCAGCAGGATCCGGGACACTGAAGCTTTCTTT. The encoded protein is CASRIRDTEAFF. The whole variable domain, filled in from reference TRBV2 and TRBJ1-1, reads EPEVTQTPSHQVTQMGQEVILRCVPISNHLYFYWYRQILGQKVEFLVSFYNNEISEKSEIFDDQFSVERPDGSNFTLKIRSTKLEDSAMYFCASRIRDTEAFFGQGTRLTVV.

This clone was observed a single time. The rearrangement joins TRBV4-3 to TRBJ2-2; no reliable D call. Germline V CDR1 and CDR2: LGHNA, YSLEER. The CDR3 runs to 13 residues. Trimming pared 3 bases from V and 5 bases from J, leaving 7 bases between. CDR3 nucleotides: TGCGCCAGCAGCCACCCGCGTACCGGGGAGCTGTTTTTT. Translating gives CASSHPRTGELFF.

This clone was seen a single time. The chain uses TRBV20-1 and TRBJ1-1; a possible D gene is TRBD1 (5 bases). This CDR3 region has 11 residues. Germline loops: CDR1 DFQATT, CDR2 SNEGSKA (reference sequence). The V end lost 6 bases, the J end lost 7 bases, and 12 bases lay between the germline ends. The DNA for the CDR3 is TGCAGTGCCCGAAGGGGAGGTGAAGCTTTCTTT. Its translation is CSARRGGEAFF.